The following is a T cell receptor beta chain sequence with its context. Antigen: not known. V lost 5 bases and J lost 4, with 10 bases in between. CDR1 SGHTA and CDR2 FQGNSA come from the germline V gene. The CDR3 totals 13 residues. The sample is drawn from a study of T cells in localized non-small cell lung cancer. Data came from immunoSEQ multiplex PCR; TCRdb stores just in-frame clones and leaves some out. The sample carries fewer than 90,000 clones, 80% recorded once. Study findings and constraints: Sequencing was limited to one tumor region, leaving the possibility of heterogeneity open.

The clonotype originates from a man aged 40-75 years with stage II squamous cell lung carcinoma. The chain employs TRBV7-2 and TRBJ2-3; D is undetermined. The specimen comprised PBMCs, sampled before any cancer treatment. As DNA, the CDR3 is TGTGCCAGCAGCCCGAGTCCCGCAGATACGCAGTATTTT. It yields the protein CASSPSPADTQYF. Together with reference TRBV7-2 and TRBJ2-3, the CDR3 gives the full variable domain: GAGVSQSPSNKVTEKGKDVELRCDPISGHTALYWYRQSLGQGLEFLIYFQGNSAPDKSGLPSDRFSAERTGGSVSTLTIQRTQQEDSAVYLCASSPSPADTQYFGPGTRLTVL.